The 3 T cell receptor beta chains given below trace back to one sample, sequenced in a study of cytomegalovirus exposure and HLA in healthy donors. The primer mix had 60 Vbeta and 13 Jbeta primers. Profiled with immunoSEQ multiplex PCR; TCRdb holds only in-frame clones, not every one. The sample gives 80,000 to 90,000 clones, roughly 84% of which show up once; 2.7% is in the top ten. What was sequenced was PBMCs. The receptors derive from a man aged 25-45 years in good health and CMV-seronegative.

This clone was seen a few times. The rearrangement joins TRBV5-8 to TRBJ2-7, with 7 bases lining up with TRBD1. The CDR3 runs 15 residues. V lost 5 bases to trimming and J lost 3 bases; unmatched junction nucleotides: 11. Per germline, CDR1 SGHTS and CDR2 YDEGEE. CDR3: CASSRPWDSLYEQYF. In nucleotides, the CDR3 is TGTGCCAGCAGTCGCCCATGGGACAGTCTCTACGAGCAGTACTTC.

The chain recombines TRBV7-2 with TRBJ2-2; TRBD2 might be the D (5 bases). V lost 4 bases to trimming and J lost 2 bases, with 17 bases between them. Germline lookup yields CDR1 SGHTA and CDR2 FQGNSA. This CDR3 is 17 amino acids long. The CDR3 loop reads CASSSSRAALNTGELFF. The CDR3 DNA is TGTGCCAGCAGCTCATCGAGGGCAGCCCTCAACACCGGGGAGCTGTTTTTT.

CDR3 nucleotide sequence: TGTGCCAGCAGCTTACGGACAGGGGGCGGAAAATATGGCTACACCTTC. This gives the protein CASSLRTGGGKYGYTF. The chain recombines TRBV5-8 with TRBJ1-2, with 11 positions matching TRBD1. The V gene's germline CDR1 is SGHTS and CDR2 YDEGEE. V lost 2 bases to trimming and J lost 5 bases; unmatched junction nucleotides: 8. CDR3 length: 16 residues.